This T cell receptor beta chain was sequenced during a study of cytotoxic CD8 clonotypes in ibrutinib-treated CLL. Repertoires were generated with immunoSEQ multiplex PCR, while TCRdb's copy carries only in-frame clones and drops some. The table includes more than 60,000 clones, less than 85% detected once. Germline CDR1 SGHRS, CDR2 YFSETQ. The V and J ends lost 3 bases and 0 bases respectively, with 10 bases between them. This CDR3 comprises 14 residues. This chain connects TRBV5-1 to TRBJ2-7; D not resolved. This TCR was recovered from a human donor with chronic lymphocytic leukemia. The starting material was PBMCs, obtained after 24 months of ibrutinib treatment. CDR3 residues: CASSSTRSSYEQYF. CDR3 nucleotides: TGCGCCAGCAGCTCGACAAGGAGCTCCTACGAGCAGTACTTC.